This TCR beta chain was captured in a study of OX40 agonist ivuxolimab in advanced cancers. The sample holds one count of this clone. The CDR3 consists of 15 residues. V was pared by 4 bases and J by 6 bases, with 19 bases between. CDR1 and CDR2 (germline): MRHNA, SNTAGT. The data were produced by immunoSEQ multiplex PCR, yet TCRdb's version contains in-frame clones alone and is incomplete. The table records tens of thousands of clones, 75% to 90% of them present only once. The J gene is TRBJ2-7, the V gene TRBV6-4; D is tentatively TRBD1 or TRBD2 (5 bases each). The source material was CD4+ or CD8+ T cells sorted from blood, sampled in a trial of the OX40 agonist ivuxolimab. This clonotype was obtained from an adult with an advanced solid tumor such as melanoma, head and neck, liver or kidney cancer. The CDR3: CASSVSSGAIAEQYF. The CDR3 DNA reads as TGTGCCAGCAGTGTAAGCTCCGGGGCCATCGCCGAGCAGTACTTC.